The 29 T cell receptor beta chains below come from one sample, sequenced in a study of OX40 agonist ivuxolimab in advanced cancers. The library relied on the immunoSEQ multiplex PCR assay. TCRdb carries this immuneACCESS record with in-frame sequences only. Its versions omit some clonotypes, under half of them owing to an unresolved V gene in the studies checked, with the rest unexplained. The sample table holds tens of thousands of clones, of which over 65% were seen once. Roughly 2.7% of the sample is in the top ten clones. The sequences come from CD4+ or CD8+ T cells sorted from blood, collected in a trial of the OX40 agonist ivuxolimab. These receptor sequences come from an adult with an advanced solid tumor such as melanoma, head and neck, liver or kidney cancer.

This clone was counted only a few times. The rearrangement joins TRBV28 to TRBJ1-1, with D perhaps TRBD1 (6 bases). V was pared by 5 bases and J by 6 bases, with 16 bases between. CDR1 is MDHEN and CDR2 is SYDVKM in the germline V gene. The CDR3 has 14 residues. The CDR3 loop reads CASSPRTEPPEAFF. CDR3 coding DNA: TGTGCCAGCAGTCCCCGGACAGAGCCCCCTGAAGCTTTCTTT. Combining the CDR3 with reference TRBV28 and TRBJ1-1 gives the whole variable domain DVKVTQSSRYLVKRTGEKVFLECVQDMDHENMFWYRQDPGLGLRLIYFSYDVKMKEKGDIPEGYSVSREKKERFSLILESASTNQTSMYLCASSPRTEPPEAFFGQGTRLTVV.

The chain joins TRBV28 to TRBJ2-2; D may match TRBD1 or TRBD2 (6 bases each). Per germline, CDR1 MDHEN and CDR2 SYDVKM. Trimming removed 2 bases from V and 0 bases from J, with 10 bases in between. This CDR3 region has 16 residues. CDR3 loop: CASSLRGTSNTGELFF. CDR3 nucleotides: TGTGCCAGCAGTTTACGGGGGACATCGAACACCGGGGAGCTGTTTTTT.

This chain uses TRBV10-3 with TRBJ1-3, with D uncertain. Germline lookup yields CDR1 ENHRY and CDR2 SYGVKD. There are 14 residues in the CDR3. V shed 2 bases and J shed 3 bases, with 8 bases lying between them. DNA of the CDR3: TGTGCCATCAGTGAGATAAGTGATGGAAACACCATATATTTT. As protein: CAISEISDGNTIYF.

This clone was counted between two and nine times. The V gene is TRBV7-2, the J gene TRBJ2-3, with D maybe TRBD2 (6 bases). The CDR3 sequence is 14 residues long. Per germline, CDR1 SGHTA and CDR2 FQGNSA. The V end lost 4 bases, the J end lost 5 bases, and 13 bases lay between the germline ends. The CDR3 region has the DNA TGTGCCAGCAGCTGGGCGGGGCGAGAAGATACGCAGTATTTT. Amino acids: CASSWAGREDTQYF.

The chain joins TRBV5-4 to TRBJ2-5; the D gene could be TRBD1 or TRBD2 (7 bases each). Germline loops: CDR1 SGHNT, CDR2 YYREEE (reference sequence). The V end lost 6 bases, the J end lost 3 bases, and 15 bases lay between the germline ends. CDR3 size: 14 residues. CDR3 amino acids: CASKGQGGEETQYF. The CDR3 region has the DNA TGTGCCAGCAAGGGCCAGGGGGGGGAAGAGACCCAGTACTTC.

This clone has only one observation. The gene calls are TRBV5-6 and TRBJ2-3; no clear D gene. V lost 4 bases, J lost 5 bases, and 11 bases lay in between. Per germline, CDR1 SGHDT and CDR2 YYEEEE. The CDR3 length is 13 residues. The CDR3 region has the DNA TGTGCCAGCAGCCCCCGGTCGGTAGATACGCAGTATTTT. Translation gives CASSPRSVDTQYF.

DNA for the CDR3: TGTGCCAGCTCCCAATGGGGCAGTCAGAACACTGAAGCTTTCTTT. It encodes CASSQWGSQNTEAFF. The gene calls are TRBV6-5 and TRBJ1-1; D might be TRBD1 (5 bases). V gave up 8 bases and J gave up 1 base, with 17 bases separating them. This CDR3 region has 15 residues. CDR1 MNHEY and CDR2 SVGAGI come from the germline V gene.

The chain has TRBV4-3 and TRBJ2-1; 8 bases fit TRBD1. The CDR3 covers 17 residues. Trimming removed 0 bases from V and 4 bases from J; junction bases left unmatched: 8. Germline CDR1 is LGHNA and CDR2 is YSLEER. CDR3 sequence reads: CASSQDSGRGLYNEQFF. The CDR3 DNA sequence: TGCGCCAGCAGCCAAGATTCGGGCAGGGGGCTTTACAATGAGCAGTTCTTC.

This sequence joins TRBV7-2 and TRBJ2-2; 10 bases map to TRBD1. V lost 6 bases to trimming and J lost 6 bases; unmatched junction nucleotides: 13. The CDR3 totals 17 residues. Per germline, CDR1 SGHTA and CDR2 FQGNSA. This CDR3 reads CASSPLLGTGVSGELFF. Written as DNA, the CDR3 is TGTGCCAGCAGTCCCCTCTTGGGGACAGGGGTCTCCGGGGAGCTGTTTTTT.

The chain is built from TRBV11-2 and TRBJ2-3, with 8 bases fitting TRBD2. The trim removed 1 base at V and 0 bases at J, leaving 3 bases unmatched. Germline-derived CDR1 and CDR2 are SGHAT and FQNNGV. This CDR3 is built from 16 residues. This CDR3 reads CASSLARGASTDTQYF. CDR3 nucleotides: TGTGCCAGCAGCTTAGCGCGGGGGGCTAGCACAGATACGCAGTATTTT.

The CDR3 protein is CASSMDTGGAAGELFF. The CDR3 nucleotides are TGTGCCAGCAGCATGGATACAGGGGGCGCGGCCGGGGAGCTGTTTTTT. The chain combines TRBV7-8 with TRBJ2-2; 9 nucleotides match TRBD1. The V and J ends lost 5 bases and 6 bases, in that order; junction bases with no gene match: 10. CDR3 length: 16 residues. From germline, CDR1 is SGHVS and CDR2 FQNEAQ.

The chain is built from TRBV6-4 and TRBJ2-3; D gene uncertain. The V end was cut by 3 bases, the J end by 5 bases, with 9 bases between. Germline V gives CDR1 MRHNA, CDR2 SNTAGT. The CDR3 sequence is 13 residues long. CDR3 nucleotide sequence: TGTGCCAGCAGTGAATTCGGTGTAGATACGCAGTATTTT. Encoded protein: CASSEFGVDTQYF.

The rearrangement joins TRBV5-1 to TRBJ2-2; TRBD2 might be the D (5 bases). The CDR3 spans 14 residues. V was shortened by 1 base and J by 4 bases, with 8 bases between the two germline ends. Germline CDR1 SGHRS, CDR2 YFSETQ. CDR3 coding DNA: TGCGCCAGCAGCTTGATCGCGGGCACCGGGGAGCTGTTTTTT. It is translated as CASSLIAGTGELFF.

This chain uses TRBV7-3 with TRBJ2-7; 11 bases map to TRBD1. The end of the DNA aligns better with TRBJ2-5, so the J call may be wrong. The CDR3 is 15 amino acids. Germline V CDR1 and CDR2: SGHTA, FQGTGA. The CDR3 DNA follows: TGTGCCAGCAGCTTTGGGACAGGGGGTTGGGAGACCCAGTACTTC. It yields the protein CASSFGTGGWETQYF.

The CDR3 is CASSETGDQPQHF. The CDR3 bases are TGTGCCAGCAGTGAAACAGGGGATCAGCCCCAGCATTTT. This rearrangement joins TRBV2 to TRBJ1-5, with 7 bases identical to TRBD1. Germline V gene lookup returns CDR1 SNHLY and CDR2 FYNNEI. This CDR3 has 13 residues. The junction had 0 bases not matched to a gene; V was cut back by 2 bases and J by 5 bases. Filled out from reference TRBV2 and TRBJ1-5, the complete variable domain reads EPEVTQTPSHQVTQMGQEVILRCVPISNHLYFYWYRQILGQKVEFLVSFYNNEISEKSEIFDDQFSVERPDGSNFTLKIRSTKLEDSAMYFCASSETGDQPQHFGDGTRLSIL.

The gene calls are TRBV6-1 and TRBJ2-1, with TRBD2 matching over 11 bases. This CDR3 comprises 15 residues. J lost 8 bases, V lost 0 bases, and 3 bases had no gene match. Germline V lookup: CDR1 MNHNS, CDR2 SASEGT. CDR3 nucleotide sequence: TGTGCCAGCAGTGAAGCTCTAGCGGGGGGCTATGAGCAGTTCTTC. Protein product: CASSEALAGGYEQFF.

The chain is built from TRBV15 and TRBJ1-5; 7 positions match TRBD1. Germline V gives CDR1 LNHNV, CDR2 YYDKDF (reference sequence). The CDR3 spans 16 residues. V shed 3 bases, J shed 2 bases, and the junction held 7 bases outside the gene matches. CDR3 loop: CATSSKGGLGNQPQHF. CDR3 DNA sequence: TGTGCCACCAGCAGCAAAGGGGGCCTGGGCAATCAGCCCCAGCATTTT.

In DNA form, the CDR3 reads TGTGCCAGTAGTTCCCCGGATAAATGGGCCCAGCATTTT. Its protein product is CASSSPDKWAQHF. The V gene is TRBV19, the J gene TRBJ1-5; no firm D call. Between the trimmed V and J ends, which lost 5 bases and 11 bases, there was a span of 16 bases. The CDR3 spans 13 residues. Germline lookup yields CDR1 LNHDA and CDR2 SQIVND (reference sequence).

The V and J genes are TRBV9 and TRBJ2-5; 7 bases map to TRBD1. The germline V gene encodes CDR1 SGDLS and CDR2 YYNGEE. The CDR3 is 14 amino acids. With V trimmed by 4 bases and J by 4 bases, 7 bases remained unmatched. In nucleotides, the CDR3 is TGTGCCAGCAGCCCGGGCCCAGGGGGAGAGACCCAGTACTTC. Translation gives CASSPGPGGETQYF. Supplemented by reference TRBV9 and TRBJ2-5, the full variable domain reads DSGVTQTPKHLITATGQRVTLRCSPRSGDLSVYWYQQSLDQGLQFLIQYYNGEERAKGNILERFSAQQFPDLHSELNLSSLELGDSALYFCASSPGPGGETQYFGPGTRLLVL.

This CDR3 reads CASSPPSAGSYNEQFF. CDR3 in DNA: TGCGCCAGCAGCCCCCCTAGCGCAGGTAGCTACAATGAGCAGTTCTTC. The chain is built from TRBV5-1 and TRBJ2-1; D may be TRBD2 (6 bases). From germline, CDR1 is SGHRS and CDR2 YFSETQ. The CDR3 extends over 16 amino acids. V was shortened by 4 bases and J by 3 bases, with 17 bases between the two germline ends.

V is TRBV7-2 and J is TRBJ1-1; D is undetermined. Germline V CDR1 and CDR2: SGHTA, FQGNSA. The CDR3 contains 15 residues. V shed 3 bases and J shed 2 bases, with 13 bases lying between them. The CDR3 is CASSFHRRPNTEAFF. CDR3 coding DNA: TGTGCCAGCAGCTTCCACCGCAGGCCCAACACTGAAGCTTTCTTT.

The chain joins TRBV27 to TRBJ1-2, with 8 nucleotides matching TRBD1. The CDR3 contains 14 residues. Trimming removed 6 bases from V and 2 bases from J; junction bases left unmatched: 5. The germline V gene has CDR1 MNHEY and CDR2 SMNVEV (reference sequence). CDR3 in DNA: TGTGCCAGCAGCCGGGACAGGACCAACTATGGCTACACCTTC. Translation: CASSRDRTNYGYTF.

The chain uses TRBV27 and TRBJ1-1; TRBD1 might be the D (5 bases). Germline loops: CDR1 MNHEY, CDR2 SMNVEV (reference sequence). CDR3 length: 15 residues. V was shortened by 6 bases and J by 4 bases, with 18 bases between the two germline ends. The CDR3 is CASSPMGGSGTEAFF. In DNA, the CDR3 is TGTGCCAGCAGCCCCATGGGGGGATCGGGCACTGAAGCTTTCTTT.

The rearrangement uses TRBV4-1 and TRBJ1-2, with TRBD1 as a possible D gene (6 bases). V dropped 1 base and J dropped 4 bases, with 22 bases sitting between them. The length of the CDR3 is 18 residues. In germline, CDR1 is MGHRA, CDR2 YSYEKL. Here the CDR3 DNA reads TGCGCCAGCAGCCAAGCCCGGGACATCTATCAGTGGGGCTATGGCTACACCTTC. Translated, it gives CASSQARDIYQWGYGYTF.

This sequence joins TRBV5-1 and TRBJ2-4; no firm D call. V lost 0 bases and J lost 7, with 11 bases in between. The CDR3 has 14 residues. Germline CDR1 is SGHRS and CDR2 is YFSETQ. CDR3 DNA sequence: TGCGCCAGCAGCTTGGACCCGGACGGGAACATTCAGTACTTC. It is translated as CASSLDPDGNIQYF.

The gene calls are TRBV5-6 and TRBJ2-7; TRBD2 might be the D (6 bases). V lost 0 bases and J lost 3, with 13 bases in between. CDR1 is SGHDT, CDR2 YYEEEE, per germline. The CDR3 is made up of 15 amino acids. CDR3 protein: CASSLGRGGHYEQYF. The CDR3 region has the DNA TGTGCCAGCAGCTTGGGTCGGGGAGGTCACTACGAGCAGTACTTC.

The DNA of the CDR3 is TGTGCCATCAGTGGGGGTCGGGACAGTAGCAATCAGCCCCAGCATTTT. It specifies CAISGGRDSSNQPQHF. The chain employs TRBV10-3 and TRBJ1-5, with 7 positions matching TRBD1. Germline lookup yields CDR1 ENHRY and CDR2 SYGVKD. CDR3 size: 16 residues. V was pared by 4 bases and J by 0 bases, with 6 bases of the junction left unmatched.

This sequence joins TRBV10-3 and TRBJ2-3; possible D gene TRBD2, 5 bases. The CDR3 runs 16 residues. Germline CDR1 is ENHRY and CDR2 is SYGVKD. V lost 4 bases, J lost 3 bases, and 17 bases lay in between. Written as DNA, the CDR3 is TGTGCCATCAGTGTATCAGCGGCCGAACTTACAGATACGCAGTATTTT. Protein sequence: CAISVSAAELTDTQYF.

V gene TRBV18 combines with J gene TRBJ1-2; 10 nucleotides line up with TRBD1. The J segment lost 5 bases and the V segment lost 1 base, leaving 13 bases of the junction unmatched. Per germline, CDR1 KGHSH and CDR2 LQKENI. The CDR3 length is 18 residues. The CDR3 sequence: CASSPRPGQGSLTYGYTF. CDR3 bases: TGTGCCAGCTCACCACGGCCGGGACAGGGGTCCTTGACGTATGGCTACACCTTC.